The 15 T cell receptor beta chains below all came from one sample that was sequenced in a study of cytomegalovirus exposure and HLA in healthy donors. PCR employed 60 Vbeta and 13 Jbeta primers. Repertoires were generated with immunoSEQ multiplex PCR, while TCRdb's copy carries only in-frame clones and drops some. The repertoire has 150,000 or so clones, around 73% of them found once; the top ten carry under 2%. The sequencing input was PBMCs. The receptor source for this set is a woman aged 18-29 years in good health and CMV-seronegative.

In regard to this clone: One end of the junction varies from germline; a read error may be responsible. The J gene is TRBJ1-1, the V gene TRBV5-1; D not resolved. This CDR3 comprises 16 residues. Germline V gene sequence: CDR1 SGHRS, CDR2 YFSETQ. The CDR3 is CAGSLGFVTINTEAFF. CDR3 coding DNA: TGCGCCGGCAGCTTGGGGTTTGTAACTATAAACACTGAAGCTTTCTTT. The entire variable domain, with the rest obtained from reference TRBV5-1 and TRBJ1-1, is as follows: KAGVTQTPRYLIKTRGQQVTLSCSPISGHRSVSWYQQTPGQGLQFLFEYFSETQRNKGNFPGRFSGRQFSNSRSEMNVSTLELGDSALYLCAGSLGFVTINTEAFFGQGTRLTVV.

The chain uses TRBV4-3 and TRBJ2-2, with 7 bases lining up with TRBD1. The germline CDR1 and CDR2 sequences are LGHNA and YSLEER. The CDR3 length is 13 residues. The V and J ends lost 5 bases and 6 bases, in that order; junction bases with no gene match: 3. CDR3 coding DNA: TGCGCCAGCAGCTTACAGGGGCCCGGGGAGCTGTTTTTT. Translation: CASSLQGPGELFF.

The chain joins TRBV4-1 to TRBJ2-2; 7 bases align to TRBD1. The CDR3 has 16 amino acids. Germline lookup yields CDR1 MGHRA and CDR2 YSYEKL. V trimming: 0 bases; J trimming: 7 bases; junction bases outside the gene matches: 8. CDR3 sequence (DNA): TGCGCCAGCAGCCAAGATAACAGGGGCTGGATCGGGGAGCTGTTTTTT. It is translated as CASSQDNRGWIGELFF.

This sequence joins TRBV7-9 and TRBJ1-2, with D uncertain. Trimming took 5 bases from V and 5 from J, leaving 12 bases between them. Germline V gene lookup returns CDR1 SEHNR and CDR2 FQNEAQ (reference sequence). The CDR3 spans 13 residues. The CDR3 DNA sequence: TGTGCCAGCAGCCTCGACACAGAGTATGGCTACACCTTC. It encodes CASSLDTEYGYTF.

This clone was found once. J is TRBJ1-2 and V is TRBV19; D gene uncertain. Germline lookup yields CDR1 LNHDA and CDR2 SQIVND (reference sequence). CDR3 length equals 11 residues. V gave up 6 bases and J gave up 4 bases, with 6 bases separating them. The CDR3 nucleotides are TGTGCCAGTAGGGCCAGCTATGGCTACACCTTC. Protein sequence: CASRASYGYTF. Variable domain in full (rest from reference TRBV19 and TRBJ1-2): DGGITQSPKYLFRKEGQNVTLSCEQNLNHDAMYWYRQDPGQGLRLIYYSQIVNDFQKGDIAEGYSVSREKKESFPLTVTSAQKNPTAFYLCASRASYGYTFGSGTRLTVV.

The chain is built from TRBV12-5 and TRBJ2-2; 11 bases are shared with TRBD2. The CDR3 sequence is 17 residues long. V was clipped by 2 bases and J by 5 bases; unmatched bases: 7. The V gene's germline CDR1 is LGHNT and CDR2 FRNRAP. The DNA for the CDR3 is TGTGCTAGTGGTTTGCCCACTAGCGGGAGCGGGACCGGGGAGCTGTTTTTT. Translated, it gives CASGLPTSGSGTGELFF.

CDR3: CASVGASGNTIYF. The CDR3 nucleotides are TGTGCCAGTGTAGGGGCTTCTGGAAACACCATATATTTT. The V gene is TRBV19, the J gene TRBJ1-3; tentatively, D is TRBD1 (5 bases). Germline V gives CDR1 LNHDA, CDR2 SQIVND (reference sequence). The CDR3 totals 13 residues. Trimming shortened V by 8 bases and J by 1 base, and 9 bases separated the two germline ends.

This clone was counted once. V usage is TRBV5-1 and J usage is TRBJ1-1; D is possibly TRBD1 (5 bases). V lost 0 bases and J 8 bases, leaving 14 bases between the germline ends. CDR1 is SGHRS and CDR2 is YFSETQ in the germline V gene. The CDR3 length is 14 residues. The CDR3 nucleotides read TGCGCCAGCAGCTTGGACCCCCAGCCAGGGGAAGCTTTCTTT. Its translation is CASSLDPQPGEAFF.

The V and J genes are TRBV7-6 and TRBJ2-2, with TRBD2 identical over 7 bases. The V segment lost 2 bases and the J segment 7 bases; nucleotides outside the gene matches: 1. From germline, CDR1 is SGHVS and CDR2 FNYEAQ. This CDR3 region has 13 residues. The CDR3: CASSLWGGGELFF. DNA for the CDR3: TGTGCCAGCAGCTTATGGGGGGGCGGGGAGCTGTTTTTT.

The chain joins TRBV7-9 to TRBJ2-5, with D possibly TRBD1 on 6 matching bases. The ends were cut back, 4 bases at V and 5 bases at J, with 20 bases in the middle. Germline lookup yields CDR1 SEHNR and CDR2 FQNEAQ (reference sequence). This CDR3 is 16 amino acids long. CDR3 loop: CASSSSQGRRGETQYF. CDR3 coding DNA: TGTGCCAGCAGCTCGTCTCAGGGGAGAAGAGGGGAGACCCAGTACTTC.

The CDR3 loop reads CASTITGSGANVLTF. CDR3 coding DNA: TGTGCCAGCACTATAACAGGGTCCGGGGCCAACGTCCTGACTTTC. This chain connects TRBV2 to TRBJ2-6; D perhaps matches TRBD1 (6 bases). The CDR3 length is 15 residues. The V and J ends lost 7 bases and 4 bases respectively, with 14 bases between them. Germline V CDR1 and CDR2: SNHLY, FYNNEI.

The gene calls are TRBV7-9 and TRBJ1-3; D unclear. V lost 8 bases and J lost 4, with 6 bases in between. From germline, CDR1 is SEHNR and CDR2 FQNEAQ (reference sequence). The CDR3 consists of 11 residues. The CDR3 bases are TGTGCCAGCGTATTAGGAAACACCATATATTTT. Translating it yields CASVLGNTIYF.

The V call is TRBV9, the J call TRBJ2-7; 12 bases map to TRBD1. From germline, CDR1 is SGDLS and CDR2 YYNGEE. J lost 3 bases, V lost 3 bases, and 7 bases had no gene match. The CDR3 length is 16 residues. Written as DNA, the CDR3 is TGTGCCAGCAGCGGGGGGGACAGGGGGCTTTTCTACGAGCAGTACTTC. Translated: CASSGGDRGLFYEQYF.

This chain connects TRBV7-3 to TRBJ2-1; 7 nucleotides line up with TRBD2. With 5 bases clipped from V and 6 bases from J, the junction kept 10 bases outside the gene matches. The CDR3 covers 15 residues. Germline V CDR1 and CDR2: SGHTA, FQGTGA. In nucleotides, the CDR3 is TGTGCCAGCAGCCCCTGGGGGGGGGATTTCAATGAGCAGTTCTTC. It specifies CASSPWGGDFNEQFF.

This chain joins TRBV10-1 and TRBJ2-3; TRBD1 might be the D (5 bases). The V end lost 0 bases, the J end lost 0 bases, and 10 bases lay between the germline ends. This CDR3 has 16 amino acids. From germline, CDR1 is WNHNN and CDR2 SYGVQD (reference sequence). The CDR3 DNA reads TGCGCCAGCAGTGAGTCGACCTACAGGAGCACAGATACGCAGTATTTT. The encoded protein is CASSESTYRSTDTQYF.